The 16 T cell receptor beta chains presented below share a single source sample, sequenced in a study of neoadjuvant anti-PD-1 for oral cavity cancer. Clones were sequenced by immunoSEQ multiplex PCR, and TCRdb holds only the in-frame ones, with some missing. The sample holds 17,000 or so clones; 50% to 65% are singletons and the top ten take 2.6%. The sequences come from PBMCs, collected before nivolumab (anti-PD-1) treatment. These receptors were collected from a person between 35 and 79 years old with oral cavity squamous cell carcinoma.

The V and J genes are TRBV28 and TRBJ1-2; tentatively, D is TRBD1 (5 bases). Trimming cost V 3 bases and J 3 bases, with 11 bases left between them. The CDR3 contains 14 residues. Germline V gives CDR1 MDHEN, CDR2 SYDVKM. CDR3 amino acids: CASSFRGDYYGYTF. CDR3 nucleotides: TGTGCCAGCAGTTTCCGAGGGGATTACTATGGCTACACCTTC.

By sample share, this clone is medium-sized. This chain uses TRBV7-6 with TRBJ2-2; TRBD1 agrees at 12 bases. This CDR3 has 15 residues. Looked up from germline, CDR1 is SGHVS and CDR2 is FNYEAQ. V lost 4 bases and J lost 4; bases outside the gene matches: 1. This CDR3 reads CASSSGQGATGELFF. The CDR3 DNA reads TGTGCCAGCAGCTCGGGACAGGGGGCCACCGGGGAGCTGTTTTTT.

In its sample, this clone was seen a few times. CDR3 region: CASNPTADPAYEQYF. The CDR3 DNA sequence: TGTGCCAGCAATCCGACAGCTGACCCAGCCTACGAGCAGTACTTC. The rearrangement uses TRBV9 and TRBJ2-7; perhaps TRBD1 as D (5 bases). CDR1 is SGDLS, CDR2 YYNGEE, per germline. Trimming removed 6 bases from V and 2 bases from J, with 18 bases in between. The CDR3 covers 15 residues.

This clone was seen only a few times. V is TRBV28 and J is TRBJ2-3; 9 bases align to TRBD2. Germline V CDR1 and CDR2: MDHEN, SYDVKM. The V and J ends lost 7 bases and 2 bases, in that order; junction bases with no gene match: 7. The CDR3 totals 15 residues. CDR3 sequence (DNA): TGTGCCAGCAATCCCAGCGGGGGGCACACAGATACGCAGTATTTT. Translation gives CASNPSGGHTDTQYF.

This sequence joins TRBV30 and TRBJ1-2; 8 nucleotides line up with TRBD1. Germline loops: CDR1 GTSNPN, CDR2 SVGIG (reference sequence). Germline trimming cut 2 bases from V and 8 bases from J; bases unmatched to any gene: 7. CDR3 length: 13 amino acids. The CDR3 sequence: CAWSPQGAEGYTF. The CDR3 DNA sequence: TGTGCCTGGAGTCCCCAGGGGGCGGAGGGCTACACCTTC.

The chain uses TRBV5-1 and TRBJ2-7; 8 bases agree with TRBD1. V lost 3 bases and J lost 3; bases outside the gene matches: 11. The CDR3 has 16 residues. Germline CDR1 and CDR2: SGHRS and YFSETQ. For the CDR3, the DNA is TGCGCCAGCAGCTCGGCCGGACAGGGAGCTTACTACGAGCAGTACTTC. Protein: CASSSAGQGAYYEQYF.

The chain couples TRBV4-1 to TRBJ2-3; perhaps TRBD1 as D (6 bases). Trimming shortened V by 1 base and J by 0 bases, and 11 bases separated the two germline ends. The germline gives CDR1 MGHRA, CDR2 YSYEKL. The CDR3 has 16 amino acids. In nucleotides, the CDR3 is TGCGCCAGCAGCCAAGGGGTGGGGGCTAGCACAGATACGCAGTATTTT. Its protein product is CASSQGVGASTDTQYF.

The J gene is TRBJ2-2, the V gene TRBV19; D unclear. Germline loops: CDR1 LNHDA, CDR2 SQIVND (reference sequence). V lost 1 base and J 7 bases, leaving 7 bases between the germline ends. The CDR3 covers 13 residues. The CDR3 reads CASSIGVGGELFF. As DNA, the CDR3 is TGTGCCAGTAGTATAGGGGTAGGCGGGGAGCTGTTTTTT. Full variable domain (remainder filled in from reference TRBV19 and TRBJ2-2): DGGITQSPKYLFRKEGQNVTLSCEQNLNHDAMYWYRQDPGQGLRLIYYSQIVNDFQKGDIAEGYSVSREKKESFPLTVTSAQKNPTAFYLCASSIGVGGELFFGEGSRLTVL.

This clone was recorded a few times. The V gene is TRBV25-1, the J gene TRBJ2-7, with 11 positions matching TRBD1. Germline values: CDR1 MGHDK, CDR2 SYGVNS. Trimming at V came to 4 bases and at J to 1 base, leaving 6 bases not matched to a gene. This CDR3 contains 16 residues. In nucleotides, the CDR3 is TGTGCCAGCAGTGCAGGGGGGACAGGGGGATCCTACGAGCAGTACTTC. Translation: CASSAGGTGGSYEQYF.

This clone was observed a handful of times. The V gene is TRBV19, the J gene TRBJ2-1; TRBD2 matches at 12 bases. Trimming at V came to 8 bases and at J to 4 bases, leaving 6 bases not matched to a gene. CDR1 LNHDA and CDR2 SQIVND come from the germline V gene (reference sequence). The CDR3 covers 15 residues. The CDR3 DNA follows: TGTGCCAGTCGACTAGCGGGAGTCCGATACAATGAGCAGTTCTTC. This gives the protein CASRLAGVRYNEQFF.

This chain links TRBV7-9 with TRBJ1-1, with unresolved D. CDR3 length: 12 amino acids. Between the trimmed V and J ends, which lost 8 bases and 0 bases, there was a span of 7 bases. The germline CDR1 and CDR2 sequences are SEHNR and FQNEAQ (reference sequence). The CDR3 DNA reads TGTGCCAGCGGACGGCTGAACACTGAAGCTTTCTTT. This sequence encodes CASGRLNTEAFF.

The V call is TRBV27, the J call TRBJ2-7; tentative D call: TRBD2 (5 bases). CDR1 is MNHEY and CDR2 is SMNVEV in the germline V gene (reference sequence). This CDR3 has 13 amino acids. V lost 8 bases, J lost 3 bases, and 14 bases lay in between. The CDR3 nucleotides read TGTGCCAGCCGTAGGACGGGGAACTACGAGCAGTACTTC. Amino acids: CASRRTGNYEQYF.

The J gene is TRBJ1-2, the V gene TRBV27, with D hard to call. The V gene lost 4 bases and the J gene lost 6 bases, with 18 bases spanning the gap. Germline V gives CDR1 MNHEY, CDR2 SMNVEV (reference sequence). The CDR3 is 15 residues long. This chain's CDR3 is CASSSGSRSPHGYTF. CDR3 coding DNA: TGTGCCAGCAGTTCCGGATCCAGGTCACCCCATGGCTACACCTTC.

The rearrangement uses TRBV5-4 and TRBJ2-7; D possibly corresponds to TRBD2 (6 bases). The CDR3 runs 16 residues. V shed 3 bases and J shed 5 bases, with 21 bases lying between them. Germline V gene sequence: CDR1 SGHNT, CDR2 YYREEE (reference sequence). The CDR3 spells CASSWGLRVAVHEQYF. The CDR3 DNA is TGTGCCAGCAGCTGGGGCCTGAGGGTAGCGGTCCACGAGCAGTACTTC.

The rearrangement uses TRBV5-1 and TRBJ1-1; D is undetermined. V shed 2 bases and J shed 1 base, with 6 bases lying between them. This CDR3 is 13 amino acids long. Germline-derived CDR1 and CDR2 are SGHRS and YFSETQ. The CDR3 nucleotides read TGCGCCAGCAGCTTTTCAGGGAACACTGAAGCTTTCTTT. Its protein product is CASSFSGNTEAFF.

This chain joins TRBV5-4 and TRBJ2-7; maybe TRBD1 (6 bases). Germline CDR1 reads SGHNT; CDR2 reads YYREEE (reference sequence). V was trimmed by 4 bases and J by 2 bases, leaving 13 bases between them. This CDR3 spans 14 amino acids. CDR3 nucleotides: TGTGCCAGCAGCGTTCGAGGGGGAGCCTACGAGCAGTACTTC. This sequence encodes CASSVRGGAYEQYF.